Following are 15 T cell receptor beta chains from one sample sequenced in a study of Ad26.COV2.S vaccination and SARS-CoV-2 variants (dated by TCRdb to 2020 to 2022). Libraries came from the immunoSEQ multiplex PCR assay. TCRdb carries this immuneACCESS record with in-frame sequences only. Its versions omit some clonotypes, under half of them owing to an unresolved V gene in the studies checked, with the rest unexplained. The table for this sample lists under 95,000 clones; under 90% of them were counted only once. The top ten hold about a sixth of the sample. Per the publication, the time point label means: individuals recovered from natural SARS-CoV-2 infection. Sequencing was performed on peripheral blood, taken after recovery from COVID-19. The receptors shown here come from a human donor who had recovered from COVID-19.

The V gene is TRBV5-5, the J gene TRBJ1-5, with TRBD1 as a possible D gene (5 bases). Germline CDR1 reads SGHKS; CDR2 reads YYEKEE (reference sequence). This CDR3 spans 14 amino acids. Trimming took off 0 bases at V and 7 bases at J, with 11 bases between the two ends. CDR3 in DNA: TGTGCCAGCAGCTTGGGGGCAGGGTTCCAGCCCCAGCATTTT. The encoded protein is CASSLGAGFQPQHF.

V and J are TRBV7-9 and TRBJ1-4; D is unresolved. V shed 1 base and J shed 5 bases, with 8 bases lying between them. The CDR3 runs 14 residues. The germline gives CDR1 SEHNR, CDR2 FQNEAQ (reference sequence). The CDR3: CASSLVSGNEKLFF. In nucleotides, the CDR3 is TGTGCCAGCAGCTTAGTTTCGGGGAATGAAAAACTGTTTTTT.

The chain combines TRBV9 with TRBJ1-1; the D gene is possibly TRBD1 (5 bases). The V end was cut by 0 bases, the J end by 6 bases, with 12 bases between. This CDR3 has 14 amino acids. Germline values: CDR1 SGDLS, CDR2 YYNGEE. The CDR3 region has the DNA TGTGCCAGCAGCGTAGGGTTTCTACAGGCTGAAGCTTTCTTT. Protein sequence: CASSVGFLQAEAFF.

The chain combines TRBV6-2 or TRBV6-3 with TRBJ2-5; possibly TRBD1 or TRBD2 for D (5 bases each). V was trimmed by 6 bases and J by 5 bases, leaving 22 bases between them. Germline CDR1 and CDR2: MNHEY and SVGEGT. This CDR3 has 16 amino acids. CDR3 sequence: CASSGISGARRETQYF. CDR3 bases: TGTGCCAGCAGCGGGATTAGTGGGGCGCGTCGGGAGACCCAGTACTTC.

Of note for this clone: An end of the junction differs from the germline gene, which may be a read error. The chain couples TRBV10-3 to TRBJ2-1; 9 bases agree with TRBD2. The CDR3 extends over 11 amino acids. In germline, CDR1 is ENHRY, CDR2 SYGVKD. CDR3 residues: CAIGTSQLWIF. The CDR3 DNA reads as TGTGCCATCGGGACTAGCCAACTCTGGATCTTC.

This sequence joins TRBV7-8 and TRBJ2-1; a weak D match, TRBD2 (6 bases). Between the trimmed V and J ends, which lost 4 bases and 10 bases, there was a span of 17 bases. Germline V gives CDR1 SGHVS, CDR2 FQNEAQ. This CDR3 spans 14 amino acids. In nucleotides, the CDR3 is TGTGCCAGCAGCTCGTTAAGGGAGGCAGGGGAGCAGTTCTTC. This translates into CASSSLREAGEQFF.

CDR3 sequence: CAISGGLAGDGDTQYF. CDR3 DNA sequence: TGTGCCATCAGTGGTGGACTAGCGGGAGATGGAGATACGCAGTATTTT. This rearrangement joins TRBV10-3 to TRBJ2-3; 13 bases line up with TRBD2. Germline CDR1 reads ENHRY; CDR2 reads SYGVKD. CDR3 length equals 16 residues. V lost 4 bases and J lost 5; bases outside the gene matches: 6.

The rearrangement uses TRBV7-2 and TRBJ1-1, with unresolved D. Germline V gene lookup returns CDR1 SGHTA and CDR2 FQGNSA. With 5 bases removed from V and 1 base from J, the gap between germline ends came to 8 bases. This CDR3 has 13 residues. In DNA, the CDR3 is TGTGCCAGCAGCATTAAACCGAACACTGAAGCTTTCTTT. This translates into CASSIKPNTEAFF.

The chain employs TRBV19 and TRBJ2-5, with D tentatively TRBD2 (5 bases). V lost 3 bases and J 4 bases, leaving 18 bases between the germline ends. The CDR3 spans 16 residues. Germline CDR1 LNHDA, CDR2 SQIVND (reference sequence). The CDR3: CASSIIWVEGGETQYF. The DNA of the CDR3 is TGTGCCAGTAGTATCATTTGGGTAGAGGGCGGAGAGACCCAGTACTTC. Filled out from reference TRBV19 and TRBJ2-5, the complete variable domain reads DGGITQSPKYLFRKEGQNVTLSCEQNLNHDAMYWYRQDPGQGLRLIYYSQIVNDFQKGDIAEGYSVSREKKESFPLTVTSAQKNPTAFYLCASSIIWVEGGETQYFGPGTRLLVL.

The gene calls are TRBV9 and TRBJ1-5, with D perhaps TRBD1 (6 bases). This CDR3 has 14 residues. V was shortened by 0 bases and J by 7 bases, with 11 bases between the two germline ends. The germline gives CDR1 SGDLS, CDR2 YYNGEE. Here the CDR3 reads CASSVEGGSQPQHF. For the CDR3, the DNA is TGTGCCAGCAGCGTAGAAGGGGGAAGCCAGCCCCAGCATTTT. Using reference TRBV9 and TRBJ1-5 for the parts outside the CDR3, the full variable domain is DSGVTQTPKHLITATGQRVTLRCSPRSGDLSVYWYQQSLDQGLQFLIQYYNGEERAKGNILERFSAQQFPDLHSELNLSSLELGDSALYFCASSVEGGSQPQHFGDGTRLSIL.

This chain links TRBV5-1 with TRBJ2-1; 8 bases match TRBD2. Looked up from germline, CDR1 is SGHRS and CDR2 is YFSETQ. The CDR3 contains 15 residues. The junction had 8 bases not matched to a gene; V was cut back by 3 bases and J by 6 bases. The CDR3 coding sequence is TGCGCCAGCAGCTCCCGGGCGGGAGGCACCAATGAGCAGTTCTTC. Its translation is CASSSRAGGTNEQFF.

The rearrangement joins TRBV28 to TRBJ2-7; D perhaps matches TRBD2 (5 bases). V shed 2 bases and J shed 6 bases, with 8 bases lying between them. There are 12 residues in the CDR3. The germline gives CDR1 MDHEN, CDR2 SYDVKM. CDR3 nucleotide sequence: TGTGCCAGCAGTTTAAGGAGGCTCGAGCAGTACTTC. This translates into CASSLRRLEQYF.

In this sample, this clone turned up once. This chain joins TRBV18 and TRBJ2-1; 7 positions agree with TRBD2. The V gene end was trimmed by 6 bases and the J gene end by 0 bases; junction bases not matched to a gene: 17. The germline gives CDR1 KGHSH, CDR2 LQKENI. The length of the CDR3 is 19 residues. This chain's CDR3 is CASSDPTGGSHSSYNEQFF. CDR3 DNA: TGTGCCAGCTCCGACCCGACTGGCGGGAGCCACAGCTCCTACAATGAGCAGTTCTTC.

The gene calls are TRBV28 and TRBJ2-5, with 10 positions matching TRBD1. Germline V gene sequence: CDR1 MDHEN, CDR2 SYDVKM. The CDR3 has 15 amino acids. J lost 4 bases, V lost 5 bases, and 7 bases had no gene match. In DNA form, the CDR3 reads TGTGCCAGCAGTACCTCGGGACAGGGGTCAGAGACCCAGTACTTC. This sequence encodes CASSTSGQGSETQYF.

This chain connects TRBV28 to TRBJ1-1, with 7 bases matching TRBD1. Germline loops: CDR1 MDHEN, CDR2 SYDVKM. Trimming cost V 5 bases and J 3 bases; bases outside gene matches: 6. The CDR3 covers 14 residues. This CDR3 reads CASSDTGVDTEAFF. In DNA, the CDR3 is TGTGCCAGCAGTGATACAGGGGTAGACACTGAAGCTTTCTTT.